This T cell receptor (beta chain) was documented in a study of blood T cell repertoires in COVID-19. Study at large: From T cells, B-cell-depleted T cells, or PBMCs came the material, which was cDNA or gDNA.

This CDR3 comprises 15 residues. The germline gives CDR1 MNHEY, CDR2 SVGAGI. Trimming left V 7 bases short and J 0 bases short, with 13 bases between. Original analysis: Using reference gene primer amplification, nucleated cell counts were estimated. Generated by immunoSEQ multiplex PCR, the TCRdb table keeps only in-frame clones and is missing some. That table supplies the V and J calls and clone size; D and trimming were determined from the DNA. The sample shows around 100,000 clones, about 90% of them seen only once. Sequenced input: peripheral blood. The chain couples TRBV6-5 to TRBJ1-3; D gene uncertain. This TCR was recovered from a woman in her fifties or sixties with acute or convalescent COVID-19. The CDR3, as DNA: TGTGCCAGCAAGGAGATGGAGATCTCTGGAAACACCATATATTTT. Translated: CASKEMEISGNTIYF.